This T cell receptor beta chain is from a study of blood T cell repertoires in COVID-19 (TCRdb year 2020). Study-wide context: Collaborator samples came from the United States, Italy and Spain and covered acute and convalescent phases of COVID-19. The prospective study material was composed of cDNA or gDNA derived from T cells, B-cell-depleted T cells, or PBMCs. Deeply sampled blood TCRbeta repertoires from subjects exposed to, actively infected with, or recovered from COVID-19 were included in the dataset. The repertoires were released in a freely available public database meant as a resource for research on the immune response to SARS-CoV-2. The samples were drawn from two sources: the first 160 participants of the ongoing ImmuneRACE study, and about 1,300 subjects contributed by 6 global collaborators. A de-identified subject ID, COVID-19 status, age in years and sex were almost always included in the sample metadata. Where available, HLA class I and class II types were obtained from metadata supplied by the sample provider rather than from assay-based typing. On the study overall, not on this receptor specifically: The quantity of clinical and demographic metadata differed by source and by participant and was supplied without curation.

Cut back by 2 bases and 0 bases, the V and J ends lie 10 bases apart. CDR1 and CDR2 are read off the germline V gene as MNHEY and SVGAGI. The CDR3 numbers 15 residues from cysteine through phenylalanine. Solely the CDR3 DNA is kept, with 45 bases framed from the first base. A remark on this clone: Its antigen is still unknown. Base qualities are missing; no much larger clone stands one base away.

TCRbeta CDR3 regions were amplified from genomic DNA by means of the immunoSEQ Assay, a bias-controlled multiplex PCR. The paper's data handling went like this. Nucleated cell counts per sample were estimated from amplification of reference gene primers within the assay. To quantify the absolute abundance of each unique TCRbeta CDR3 rearrangement, sequence reads were collapsed and filtered. For each sample, productive Simpson clonality was calculated by taking the square root of Simpson's diversity index across productive rearrangements. What TCRdb holds here is the immuneACCESS table cut down to in-frame rearrangements. Part of the clones is not present; checked against another copy, under half of the missing clones reflect an unresolved V gene, and the others are unexplained. The DNA gave D and trimming, while V, J and clone size come from that table. This sample gives 150,000 to 200,000 clones in total; around 87% of them show up just once. 0.62% of the sample is taken by the ten largest.

The collaborating institutions used their own protocols to collect whole blood in K2EDTA tubes. For TCRbeta analysis, collaborators shipped samples in one of three forms: frozen whole blood, isolated PBMCs, or DNA extracted from either of those sample types. The sample comprised peripheral blood. The receptor was isolated from a man aged 50 to 59 with acute or convalescent COVID-19. The chain is made from TRBV6-5 and TRBJ2-5, with TRBD1 as a weak D call on 5 bases. The DNA sequence reads TGTGCCAGCAGTTACCTCCAGGGATACCAAGAGACCCAGTACTTC. This is translated as CASSYLQGYQETQYF.